The 24 T cell receptor beta chains below were found in one sample sequenced in a study of blood T cell repertoires in COVID-19. Using immunoSEQ multiplex PCR, the repertoire was profiled, and TCRdb retains in-frame clones only, with some absent. The top ten hold around 2% of the sample, which has about 240,000 clones, over 75% seen once. The sequenced sample was peripheral blood. The source is a man in his thirties or forties who had recovered from COVID-19.

The J gene is TRBJ2-3, the V gene TRBV29-1, with TRBD1 matching 8 bases. Germline V gene lookup returns CDR1 SQVTM and CDR2 ANQGSEA. The CDR3 is 13 residues long. Germline trimming cut 7 bases from V and 9 bases from J; bases unmatched to any gene: 12. DNA for the CDR3: TGCAGCGGAAAGACAGGGGACAGACGGACGCAGTATTTT. Its protein is CSGKTGDRRTQYF.

The V and J genes are TRBV4-2 and TRBJ2-5, with TRBD2 matching 9 bases. Germline assignment: CDR1 LGHNA and CDR2 YNFKEQ. The CDR3 totals 13 residues. V dropped 5 bases and J dropped 14; count of bases not matched to a gene: 12. CDR3 sequence reads: CASSNEGGTSLYF. CDR3 bases: TGTGCCAGCAGCAACGAGGGGGGGACTAGCCTCTACTTC.

This chain links TRBV3-1 (or the pseudogene TRBV3-2) with TRBJ1-1; D is possibly TRBD1 (6 bases). The germline V and J ends were trimmed by 0 bases and 6 bases, with 17 bases remaining between them. This CDR3 is built from 16 residues. CDR1 LGHDT and CDR2 YNNKEL come from the germline V gene (reference sequence). CDR3 loop: CASSQDGGGVFAEAFF. The DNA of the CDR3 is TGTGCCAGCAGCCAAGATGGGGGCGGCGTCTTCGCTGAAGCTTTCTTT.

V usage is TRBV28 and J usage is TRBJ2-1; 8 bases are shared with TRBD1. CDR1 and CDR2 (germline): MDHEN, SYDVKM. The CDR3 runs 15 residues. Unmatched junction bases numbered 10, after V lost 8 bases and J lost 4 bases. The CDR3 coding sequence is TGTGCCAGCCGTCCCCGGGACAGGTGGTACAATGAGCAGTTCTTC. Its protein is CASRPRDRWYNEQFF.

The chain is built from TRBV7-8 and TRBJ1-5; TRBD1 might be the D (6 bases). The V gene's germline CDR1 is SGHVS and CDR2 FQNEAQ. This CDR3 contains 13 residues. Trimming stripped 5 bases from V and 6 bases from J, with 11 bases between. The CDR3 loop is CASSTNRAQPQHF. The CDR3 region has the DNA TGTGCCAGCAGCACGAACAGGGCTCAGCCCCAGCATTTT.

The chain uses TRBV6-2 or TRBV6-3 and TRBJ2-5; weak D call: TRBD1 (6 bases). Germline lookup yields CDR1 MNHEY and CDR2 SVGEGT. The V end was cut by 6 bases, the J end by 5 bases, with 22 bases between. This CDR3 contains 16 residues. CDR3 DNA sequence: TGTGCCAGCAGCCGCCAAAGGGGGTTTTCTCAGGAGACCCAGTACTTC. As protein: CASSRQRGFSQETQYF.

This chain links TRBV5-1 with TRBJ2-1, with D maybe TRBD2 (6 bases). This CDR3 has 14 residues. Trimming removed 2 bases at V and 5 bases at J, with 11 bases between. CDR1 is SGHRS, CDR2 YFSETQ, per germline. The chain's CDR3 is CASSFYGTHNEQFF. Written as DNA, the CDR3 is TGCGCCAGCAGCTTTTACGGGACTCACAATGAGCAGTTCTTC.

The V and J genes are TRBV7-3 and TRBJ2-5, with 14 nucleotides matching TRBD2. Germline V gene lookup returns CDR1 SGHTA and CDR2 FQGTGA. V lost 5 bases to trimming and J lost 4 bases; unmatched junction nucleotides: 3. The CDR3 consists of 15 residues. CDR3 amino acids: CASSTGTSGGETQYF. The CDR3 coding sequence is TGTGCCAGCAGCACCGGGACTAGCGGGGGAGAGACCCAGTACTTC.

The chain uses TRBV3-1 (or the pseudogene TRBV3-2) and TRBJ1-5; D unresolved. In germline, CDR1 is LGHDT, CDR2 YNNKEL (reference sequence). The CDR3 covers 13 residues. The germline V and J ends were trimmed by 4 bases and 4 bases, with 8 bases remaining between them. The CDR3 is CASSPRRNQPQHF. DNA of the CDR3: TGTGCCAGCAGCCCCAGGAGGAATCAGCCCCAGCATTTT.

The chain uses TRBV11-2 and TRBJ1-1, with a weak D call TRBD1 (6 bases). Trimming took 5 bases from V and 2 from J, leaving 12 bases between them. Germline values: CDR1 SGHAT, CDR2 FQNNGV. The CDR3 loop spans 14 amino acids. In DNA form, the CDR3 reads TGTGCCAGCAGCCAGGGACATCTCAACACTGAAGCTTTCTTT. This sequence encodes CASSQGHLNTEAFF.

Note on this clone: Other DNA sequences in the sample encode the same CDR3. This rearrangement joins TRBV4-1 to TRBJ2-7, with 7 bases lining up with TRBD1. The CDR3 is 14 amino acids. Trimming removed 0 bases from V and 4 bases from J; junction bases left unmatched: 3. Germline V gene data show CDR1 as MGHRA and CDR2 as YSYEKL. The CDR3 loop reads CASSQDRGPYEQYF. The CDR3 coding sequence is TGCGCCAGCAGCCAAGATAGGGGGCCATACGAGCAGTACTTC.

The rearrangement uses TRBV1 and TRBJ2-6; the table's D call TRBD2 went unverified against the DNA. TRBV1 is noted as a pseudogene. CDR3 length equals 14 residues. In DNA, the CDR3 is TGCACCAGGATATCGAGCTCTGGGGCCAACGTCCTGACTTTC. Translation: CTRISSSGANVLTF.

This clone has only a few counts. The chain uses TRBV27 and TRBJ2-1; the D gene is possibly TRBD1 (5 bases). Between the trimmed V and J ends, which lost 5 bases and 8 bases, there was a span of 13 bases. The CDR3 extends over 13 amino acids. Germline CDR1 MNHEY, CDR2 SMNVEV (reference sequence). The CDR3 here is CASSRPLGDEQFF. CDR3 coding DNA: TGTGCCAGCAGTCGTCCCTTAGGGGATGAGCAGTTCTTC.

The genes are TRBV6-4 and TRBJ2-1; D gene uncertain. This CDR3 region has 15 residues. The germline CDR1 and CDR2 sequences are MRHNA and SNTAGT. V was clipped by 4 bases and J by 0 bases, with 10 bases between them. In nucleotides, the CDR3 is TGTGCCAGCAGTGTTAACAGTCACTCCTACAATGAGCAGTTCTTC. Translating gives CASSVNSHSYNEQFF.

The V gene is TRBV12-3 or TRBV12-4, the J gene TRBJ1-2; D is uncertain. The CDR3 loop spans 13 amino acids. Trimming removed 3 bases from V and 2 bases from J, with 7 bases in between. The CDR3: CASSFVLNYGYTF. In DNA form, the CDR3 reads TGTGCCAGCAGTTTTGTACTAAACTATGGCTACACCTTC.

The chain carries TRBV5-5 and TRBJ1-1; D may be TRBD1 (5 bases). The CDR3 sequence is 12 residues long. Germline lookup yields CDR1 SGHKS and CDR2 YYEKEE (reference sequence). The V and J ends lost 4 bases and 5 bases respectively, with 9 bases between them. The CDR3 DNA reads TGTGCCAGCAGCCCCGGGGGAACTGAAGCTTTCTTT. Translation: CASSPGGTEAFF. Full variable domain (outside the CDR3, taken from reference TRBV5-5 and TRBJ1-1): DAGVTQSPTHLIKTRGQQVTLRCSPISGHKSVSWYQQVLGQGPQFIFQYYEKEERGRGNFPDRFSARQFPNYSSELNVNALLLGDSALYLCASSPGGTEAFFGQGTRLTVV.

The chain combines TRBV15 with TRBJ2-4; 8 bases are shared with TRBD2. The CDR3 length is 15 residues. Trimming took 5 bases from V and 7 from J; bases not matched to a gene: 10. The germline V gene has CDR1 LNHNV and CDR2 YYDKDF (reference sequence). The chain's CDR3 is CATSSGRGGPNIQYF. The CDR3 DNA is TGTGCCACCAGCTCCGGGAGGGGGGGCCCTAACATTCAGTACTTC.

The V gene is TRBV6-5, the J gene TRBJ1-1; a weak D match, TRBD1 (6 bases). The ends were cut back, 6 bases at V and 0 bases at J, with 11 bases in the middle. CDR1 and CDR2 from the germline V gene are MNHEY and SVGAGI. The CDR3 is made up of 14 amino acids. The CDR3 coding sequence is TGTGCCAGCAGGCACAGGGATGTGAACACTGAAGCTTTCTTT. Its translation: CASRHRDVNTEAFF.

V is TRBV2 and J is TRBJ1-5; D not certain. Germline CDR1 reads SNHLY; CDR2 reads FYNNEI. V shed 7 bases and J shed 6 bases, with 19 bases lying between them. This CDR3 is 15 amino acids long. This CDR3 reads CASNPGSGLRQPQHF. In nucleotides, the CDR3 is TGTGCCAGCAACCCGGGTTCGGGGTTACGTCAGCCCCAGCATTTT.

A few counts support this clone. This chain joins TRBV5-1 and TRBJ2-5, with TRBD1 matching 8 bases. The CDR3 contains 15 residues. With V trimmed by 4 bases and J by 3 bases, 8 bases remained unmatched. CDR1 and CDR2 from the germline V gene are SGHRS and YFSETQ. Written as DNA, the CDR3 is TGCGCCAGCAGCCGCACCGGGACAGGAGAAGAGACCCAGTACTTC. This sequence encodes CASSRTGTGEETQYF. Filled out from reference TRBV5-1 and TRBJ2-5, the complete variable domain reads KAGVTQTPRYLIKTRGQQVTLSCSPISGHRSVSWYQQTPGQGLQFLFEYFSETQRNKGNFPGRFSGRQFSNSRSEMNVSTLELGDSALYLCASSRTGTGEETQYFGPGTRLLVL.

The sample holds one count of this clone. The V call is TRBV19, the J call TRBJ1-1, with D maybe TRBD1 (5 bases). Between the trimmed V and J ends, which lost 6 bases and 4 bases, there was a span of 18 bases. This CDR3 is built from 15 residues. CDR1 and CDR2 from the germline V gene are LNHDA and SQIVND (reference sequence). The CDR3 reads CASSLTGTIGTEAFF. CDR3 coding DNA: TGTGCCAGTAGCCTGACCGGGACTATCGGCACTGAAGCTTTCTTT.

The rearrangement joins TRBV9 to TRBJ1-4, with D hard to call. Deletions cut 4 bases from V and 0 bases from J, with 10 bases between. Per the germline V gene, CDR1 is SGDLS and CDR2 is YYNGEE. CDR3 length: 15 residues. The CDR3 DNA sequence: TGTGCCAGCAGCCCCGACGGGTCAACTAATGAAAAACTGTTTTTT. It translates to CASSPDGSTNEKLFF.

The chain links TRBV3-1 (or the pseudogene TRBV3-2) to TRBJ2-1; D call uncertain. Trimming shortened V by 2 bases and J by 3 bases, and 11 bases separated the two germline ends. The CDR3 runs to 15 residues. Germline CDR1 LGHDT, CDR2 YNNKEL (reference sequence). CDR3 in amino acids: CASSQSLNGYNEQFF. The CDR3 DNA is TGTGCCAGCAGCCAATCCCTGAACGGCTACAATGAGCAGTTCTTC.

This clone was counted only a few times. This chain uses TRBV28 with TRBJ2-2, with TRBD2 matching over 8 bases. V lost 10 bases and J lost 5; bases outside the gene matches: 9. Germline V lookup: CDR1 MDHEN, CDR2 SYDVKM. The CDR3 is made up of 14 amino acids. The CDR3 DNA is TGTGCCACTCTCGGGGGGGCGCGTACCGGGGAGCTGTTTTTT. As protein: CATLGGARTGELFF.